This T cell receptor beta chain was identified during a study of radiotherapy plus CTLA-4 blockade in lung cancer (dated by TCRdb to between 2017 and 2018). For the wider study: Among the enrolled patients, approximately 18% had an objective response, and roughly 30% reached disease control.

Overall results and qualifications from the work: The strongest predictors of response were reported to be early dynamic shifts in blood T cell clones along with a rise in serum interferon-beta following radiation. After treatment with radiotherapy and ipilimumab, TCR clones that originated in tumors expanded in peripheral blood.

Library generation was performed with the immunoSEQ multiplex PCR assay. TCRdb took over this immuneACCESS table, retaining in-frame rearrangements with V and J assigned. Such tables are incomplete; in checked studies, under half of the missing clones stem from an unresolved V gene, and the remainder is unexplained. For this sample there are over 75,000 clones; around 82% appear just once. The top ten clones comprise around 0.8% of the sample. The germline V gene (reference sequence) provides CDR1 WNHNN and CDR2 SYGVQD. V and J are truncated by 6 bases and 5 bases respectively, leaving an intervening sequence of 13 bases. The CDR3 goes from the cysteine to the phenylalanine over 13 residues. The DNA shown is the 39-base CDR3, in frame from base 1. Turning to this clone: This receptor's antigen is unknown. Per-nucleotide qualities are absent, and no much larger clonotype sits a single base away.

Focal radiation therapy combined with CTLA-4 blockade (ipilimumab) was tested in patients with chemo-refractory metastatic non-small-cell lung cancer. This specimen was peripheral blood, taken from a patient treated with radiotherapy plus ipilimumab. The chain is made from TRBV10-1 and TRBJ1-1; a tentative D call is TRBD1 (5 bases match). The sequence was collected from a human donor with non-small cell lung cancer who had stable disease on radiotherapy plus ipilimumab. The DNA sequence reads TGCGCCAGCAGAGGGGTCGGAGGGACTGAAGCTTTCTTT. Translated, this is CASRGVGGTEAFF.